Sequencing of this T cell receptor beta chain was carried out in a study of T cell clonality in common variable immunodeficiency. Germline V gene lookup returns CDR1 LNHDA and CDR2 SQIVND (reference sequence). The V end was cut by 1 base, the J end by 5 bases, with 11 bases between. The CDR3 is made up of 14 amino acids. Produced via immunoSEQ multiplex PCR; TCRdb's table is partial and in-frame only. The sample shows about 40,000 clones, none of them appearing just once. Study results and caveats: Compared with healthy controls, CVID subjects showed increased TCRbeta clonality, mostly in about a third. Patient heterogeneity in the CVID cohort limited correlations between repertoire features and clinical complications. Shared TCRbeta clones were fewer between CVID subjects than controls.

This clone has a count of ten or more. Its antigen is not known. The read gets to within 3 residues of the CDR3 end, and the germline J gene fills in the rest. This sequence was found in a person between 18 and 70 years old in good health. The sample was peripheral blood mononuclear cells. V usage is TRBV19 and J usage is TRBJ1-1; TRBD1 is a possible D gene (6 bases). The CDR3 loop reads CASSIAGQRTEAFF. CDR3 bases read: TGTGCCAGTAGTATAGCCGGACAGAGGACTGAA.